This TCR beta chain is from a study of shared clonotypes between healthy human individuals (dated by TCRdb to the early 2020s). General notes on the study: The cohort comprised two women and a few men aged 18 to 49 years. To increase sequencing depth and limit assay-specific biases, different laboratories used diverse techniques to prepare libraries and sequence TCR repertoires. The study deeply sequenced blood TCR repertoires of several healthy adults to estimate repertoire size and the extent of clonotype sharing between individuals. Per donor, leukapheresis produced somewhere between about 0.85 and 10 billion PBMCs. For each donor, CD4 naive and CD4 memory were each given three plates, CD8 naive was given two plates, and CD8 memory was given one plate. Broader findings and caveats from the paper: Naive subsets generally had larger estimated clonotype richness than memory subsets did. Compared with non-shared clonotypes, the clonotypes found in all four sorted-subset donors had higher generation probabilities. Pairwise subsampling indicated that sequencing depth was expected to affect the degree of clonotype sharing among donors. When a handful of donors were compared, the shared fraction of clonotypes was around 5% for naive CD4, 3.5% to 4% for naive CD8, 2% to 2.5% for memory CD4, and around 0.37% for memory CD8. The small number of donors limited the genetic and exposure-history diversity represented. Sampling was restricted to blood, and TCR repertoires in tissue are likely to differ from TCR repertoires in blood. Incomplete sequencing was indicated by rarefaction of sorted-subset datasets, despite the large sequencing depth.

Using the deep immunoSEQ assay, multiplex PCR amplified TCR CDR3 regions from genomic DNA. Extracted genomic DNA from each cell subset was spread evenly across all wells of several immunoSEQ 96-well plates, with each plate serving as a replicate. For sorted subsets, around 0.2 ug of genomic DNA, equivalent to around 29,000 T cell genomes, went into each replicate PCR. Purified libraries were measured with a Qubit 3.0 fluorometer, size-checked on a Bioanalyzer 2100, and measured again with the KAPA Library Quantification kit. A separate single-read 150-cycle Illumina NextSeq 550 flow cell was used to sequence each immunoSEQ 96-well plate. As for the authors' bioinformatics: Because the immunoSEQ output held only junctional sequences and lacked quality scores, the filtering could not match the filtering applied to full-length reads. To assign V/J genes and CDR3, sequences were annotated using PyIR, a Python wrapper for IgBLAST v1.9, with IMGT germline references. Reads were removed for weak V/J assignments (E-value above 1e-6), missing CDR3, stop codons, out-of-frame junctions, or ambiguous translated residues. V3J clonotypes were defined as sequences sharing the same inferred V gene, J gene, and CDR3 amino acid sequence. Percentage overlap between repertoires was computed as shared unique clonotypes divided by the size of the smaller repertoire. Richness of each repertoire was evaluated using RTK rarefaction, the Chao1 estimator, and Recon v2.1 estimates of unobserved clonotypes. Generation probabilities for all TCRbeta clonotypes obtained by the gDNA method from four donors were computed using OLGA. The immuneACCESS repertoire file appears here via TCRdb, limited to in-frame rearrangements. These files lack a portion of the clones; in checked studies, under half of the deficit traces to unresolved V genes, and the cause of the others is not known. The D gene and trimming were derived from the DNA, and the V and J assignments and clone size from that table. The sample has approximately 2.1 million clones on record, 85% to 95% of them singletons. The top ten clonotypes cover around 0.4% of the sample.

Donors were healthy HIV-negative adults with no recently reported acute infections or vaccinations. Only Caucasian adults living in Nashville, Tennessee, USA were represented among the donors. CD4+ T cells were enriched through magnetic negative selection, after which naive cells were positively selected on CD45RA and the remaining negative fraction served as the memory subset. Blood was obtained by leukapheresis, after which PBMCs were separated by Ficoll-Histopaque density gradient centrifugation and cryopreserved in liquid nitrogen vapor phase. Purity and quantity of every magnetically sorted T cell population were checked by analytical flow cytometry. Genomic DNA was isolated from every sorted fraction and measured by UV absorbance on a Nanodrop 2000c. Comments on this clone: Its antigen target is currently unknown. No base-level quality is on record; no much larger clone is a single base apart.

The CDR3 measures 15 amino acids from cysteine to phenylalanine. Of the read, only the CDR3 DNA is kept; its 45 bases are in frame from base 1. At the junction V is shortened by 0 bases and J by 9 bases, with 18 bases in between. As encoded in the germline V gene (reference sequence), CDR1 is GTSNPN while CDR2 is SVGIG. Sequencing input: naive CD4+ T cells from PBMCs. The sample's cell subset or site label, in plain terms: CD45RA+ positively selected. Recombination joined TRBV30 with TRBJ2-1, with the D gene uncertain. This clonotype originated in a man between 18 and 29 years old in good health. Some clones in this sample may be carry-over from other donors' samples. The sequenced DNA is TGTGCCTGGAGTGTAAGGAGTATCGGCCCGAGTGAGCAGTTCTTC. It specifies CAWSVRSIGPSEQFF.